The present T cell receptor (beta chain) was sequenced within a study of T-cell reconstitution after alpha-beta-depleted transplantation in children. TCRbeta library construction was performed incorporating unique molecular identifiers. TCRdb recomputed calls from the PCR reads with MiXCR, one row per CDR3 protein. The table lists approximately 390,000 distinct CDR3 sequences, about a tenth of them singletons. The clonotype originates from a human donor who donated a stem cell graft to a child with acute myeloid leukemia. Sequenced material: PBMCs from the stem cell graft donor, taken from the stem cell graft.

The CDR3 sequence: CASGIGGNYGYTF. The CDR3 coding sequence is TGTGCCAGTGGGATCGGCGGAAACTATGGCTACACCTTC. The chain couples TRBV19 to TRBJ1-2; D unresolved. From germline, CDR1 is LNHDA and CDR2 SQIVND (reference sequence). Trimming removed 8 bases at V and 2 bases at J, with 12 bases between. There are 13 residues in the CDR3. The full variable domain, with the rest looked up from reference TRBV19 and TRBJ1-2, is DGGITQSPKYLFRKEGQNVTLSCEQNLNHDAMYWYRQDPGQGLRLIYYSQIVNDFQKGDIAEGYSVSREKKESFPLTVTSAQKNPTAFYLCASGIGGNYGYTFGSGTRLTVV.